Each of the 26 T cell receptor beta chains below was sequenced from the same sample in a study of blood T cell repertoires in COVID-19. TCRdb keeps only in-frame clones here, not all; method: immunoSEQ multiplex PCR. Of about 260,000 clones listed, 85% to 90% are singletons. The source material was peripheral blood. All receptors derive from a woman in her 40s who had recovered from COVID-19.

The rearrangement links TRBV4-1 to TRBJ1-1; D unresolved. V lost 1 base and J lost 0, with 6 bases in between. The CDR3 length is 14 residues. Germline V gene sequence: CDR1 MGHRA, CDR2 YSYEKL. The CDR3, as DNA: TGCGCCAGCAGCCAAGCCGTCTTGAACACTGAAGCTTTCTTT. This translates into CASSQAVLNTEAFF.

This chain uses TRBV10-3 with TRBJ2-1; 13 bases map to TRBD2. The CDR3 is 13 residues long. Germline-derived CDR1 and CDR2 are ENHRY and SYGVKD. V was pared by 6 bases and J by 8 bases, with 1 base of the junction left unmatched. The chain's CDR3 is CAIRGTSGDEQFF. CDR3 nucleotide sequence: TGTGCCATCAGAGGGACTAGCGGGGATGAGCAGTTCTTC.

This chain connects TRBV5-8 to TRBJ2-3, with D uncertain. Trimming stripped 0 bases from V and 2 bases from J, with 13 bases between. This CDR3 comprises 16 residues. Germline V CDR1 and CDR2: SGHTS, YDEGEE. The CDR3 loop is CASSLDQFLNTDTQYF. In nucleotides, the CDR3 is TGTGCCAGCAGCTTGGACCAGTTCCTCAACACAGATACGCAGTATTTT.

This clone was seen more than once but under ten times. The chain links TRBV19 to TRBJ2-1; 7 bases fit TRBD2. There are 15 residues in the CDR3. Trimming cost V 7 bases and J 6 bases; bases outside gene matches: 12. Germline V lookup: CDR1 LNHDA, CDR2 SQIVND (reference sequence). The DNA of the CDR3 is TGTGCCAGTATCCCAGTGCCGGGGGGACCCAATGAGCAGTTCTTC. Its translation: CASIPVPGGPNEQFF.

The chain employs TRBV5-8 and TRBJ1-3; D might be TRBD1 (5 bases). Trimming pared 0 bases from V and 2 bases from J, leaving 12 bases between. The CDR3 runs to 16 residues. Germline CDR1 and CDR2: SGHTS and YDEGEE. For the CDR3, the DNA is TGTGCCAGCAGCTTGGCCTCGGAGGGGACTGGAAACACCATATATTTT. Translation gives CASSLASEGTGNTIYF.

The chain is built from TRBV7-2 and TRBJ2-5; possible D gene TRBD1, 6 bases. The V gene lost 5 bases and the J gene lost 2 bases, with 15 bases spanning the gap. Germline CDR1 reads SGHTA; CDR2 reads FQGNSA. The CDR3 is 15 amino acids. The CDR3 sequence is CASSPNTGNQETQYF. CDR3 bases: TGTGCCAGCAGCCCTAACACAGGGAATCAAGAGACCCAGTACTTC.

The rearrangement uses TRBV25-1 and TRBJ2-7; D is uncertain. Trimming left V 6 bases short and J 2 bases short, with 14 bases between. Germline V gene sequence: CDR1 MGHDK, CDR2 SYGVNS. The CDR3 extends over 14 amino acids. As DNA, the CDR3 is TGTGCCAGCAGCGCAACGCCAGGAACCTACGAGCAGTACTTC. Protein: CASSATPGTYEQYF.

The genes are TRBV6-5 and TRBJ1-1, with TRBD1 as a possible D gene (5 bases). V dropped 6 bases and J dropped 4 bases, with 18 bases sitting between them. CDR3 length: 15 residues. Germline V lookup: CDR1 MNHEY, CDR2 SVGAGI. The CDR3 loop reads CASSLGGIEGTEAFF. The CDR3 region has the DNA TGTGCCAGCAGCCTGGGGGGGATTGAGGGCACTGAAGCTTTCTTT.

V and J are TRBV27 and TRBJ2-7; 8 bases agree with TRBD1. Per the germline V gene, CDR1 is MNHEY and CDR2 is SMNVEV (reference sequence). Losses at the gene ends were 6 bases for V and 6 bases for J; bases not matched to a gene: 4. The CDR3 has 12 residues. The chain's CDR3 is CASSPTGVEQYF. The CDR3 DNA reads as TGTGCCAGCAGCCCGACAGGGGTCGAGCAGTACTTC.

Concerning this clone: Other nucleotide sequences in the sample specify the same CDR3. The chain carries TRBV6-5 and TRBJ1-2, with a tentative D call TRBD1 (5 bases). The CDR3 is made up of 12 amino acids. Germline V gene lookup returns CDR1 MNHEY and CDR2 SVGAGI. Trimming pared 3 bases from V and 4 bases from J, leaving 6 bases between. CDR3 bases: TGTGCCAGCAGTTATCAGGGCTATGGCTACACCTTC. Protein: CASSYQGYGYTF.

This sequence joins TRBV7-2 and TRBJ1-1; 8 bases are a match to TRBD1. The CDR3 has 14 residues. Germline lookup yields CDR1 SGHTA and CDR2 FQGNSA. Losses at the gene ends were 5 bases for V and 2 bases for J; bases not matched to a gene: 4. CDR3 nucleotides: TGTGCCAGCAGCGTCGACAGGGGAAACACTGAAGCTTTCTTT. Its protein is CASSVDRGNTEAFF. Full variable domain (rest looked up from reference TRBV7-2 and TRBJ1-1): GAGVSQSPSNKVTEKGKDVELRCDPISGHTALYWYRQSLGQGLEFLIYFQGNSAPDKSGLPSDRFSAERTGGSVSTLTIQRTQQEDSAVYLCASSVDRGNTEAFFGQGTRLTVV.

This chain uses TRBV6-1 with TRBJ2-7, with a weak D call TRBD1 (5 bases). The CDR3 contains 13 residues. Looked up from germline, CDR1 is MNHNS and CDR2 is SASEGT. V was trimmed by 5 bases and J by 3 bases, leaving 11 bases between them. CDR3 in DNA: TGTGCCAGCAGTTCGGACACCCTCTACGAGCAGTACTTC. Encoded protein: CASSSDTLYEQYF.

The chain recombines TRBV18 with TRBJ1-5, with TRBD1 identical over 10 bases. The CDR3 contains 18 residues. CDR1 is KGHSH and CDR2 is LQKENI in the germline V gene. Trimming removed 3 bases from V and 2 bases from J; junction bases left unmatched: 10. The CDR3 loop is CASSPTGTGDRRNQPQHF. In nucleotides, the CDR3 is TGTGCCAGCTCACCGACCGGGACAGGGGATAGGCGCAATCAGCCCCAGCATTTT.

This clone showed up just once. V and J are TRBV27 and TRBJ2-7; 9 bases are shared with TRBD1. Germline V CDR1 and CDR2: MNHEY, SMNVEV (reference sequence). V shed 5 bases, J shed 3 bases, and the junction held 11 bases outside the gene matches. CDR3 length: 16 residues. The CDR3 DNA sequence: TGTGCCAGCAGTCCCTCACAGGGGGCTTTCCACTACGAGCAGTACTTC. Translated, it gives CASSPSQGAFHYEQYF.

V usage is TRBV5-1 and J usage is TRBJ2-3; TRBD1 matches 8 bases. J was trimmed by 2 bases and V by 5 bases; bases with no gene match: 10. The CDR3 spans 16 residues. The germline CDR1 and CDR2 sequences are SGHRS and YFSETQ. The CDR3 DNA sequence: TGCGCCAGCAGAGGAAGGGGGGACAGGAACACAGATACGCAGTATTTT. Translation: CASRGRGDRNTDTQYF.

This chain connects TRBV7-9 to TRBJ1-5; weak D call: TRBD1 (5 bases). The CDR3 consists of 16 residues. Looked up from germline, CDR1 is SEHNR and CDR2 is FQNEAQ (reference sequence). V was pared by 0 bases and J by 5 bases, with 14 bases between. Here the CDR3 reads CASSLARGPVDQPQHF. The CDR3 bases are TGTGCCAGCAGCTTAGCGCGGGGCCCCGTAGATCAGCCCCAGCATTTT.

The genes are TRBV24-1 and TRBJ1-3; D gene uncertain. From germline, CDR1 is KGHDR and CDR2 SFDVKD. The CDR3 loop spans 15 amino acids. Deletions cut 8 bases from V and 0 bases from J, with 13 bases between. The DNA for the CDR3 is TGTGCCACCACACCAGCGTCGCGCTCTGGAAACACCATATATTTT. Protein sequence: CATTPASRSGNTIYF.

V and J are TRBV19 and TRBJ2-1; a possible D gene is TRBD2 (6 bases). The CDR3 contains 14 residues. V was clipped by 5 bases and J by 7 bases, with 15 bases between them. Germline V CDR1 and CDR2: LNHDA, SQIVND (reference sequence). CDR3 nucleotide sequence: TGTGCCAGTAGTGGGGCCAAGGGAGGAAATGAGCAGTTCTTC. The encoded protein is CASSGAKGGNEQFF.

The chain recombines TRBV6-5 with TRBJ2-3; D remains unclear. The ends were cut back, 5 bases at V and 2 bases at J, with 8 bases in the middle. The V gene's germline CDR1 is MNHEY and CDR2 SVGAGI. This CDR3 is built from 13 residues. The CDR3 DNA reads TGTGCCAGCAGTCCCCGGGTCACAGATACGCAGTATTTT. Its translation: CASSPRVTDTQYF.

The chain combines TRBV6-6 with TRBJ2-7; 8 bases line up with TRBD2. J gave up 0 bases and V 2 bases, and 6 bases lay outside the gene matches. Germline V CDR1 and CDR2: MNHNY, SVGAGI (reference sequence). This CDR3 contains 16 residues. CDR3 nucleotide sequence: TGTGCCAGCAGTTACCCGCGGGGGGATAGCTCCTACGAGCAGTACTTC. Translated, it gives CASSYPRGDSSYEQYF.

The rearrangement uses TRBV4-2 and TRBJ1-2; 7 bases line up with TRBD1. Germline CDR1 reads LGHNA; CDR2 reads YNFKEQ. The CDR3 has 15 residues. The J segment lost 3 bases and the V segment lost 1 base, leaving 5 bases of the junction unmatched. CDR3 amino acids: CASSQGGTGDYGYTF. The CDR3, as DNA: TGTGCCAGCAGCCAAGGTGGAACAGGGGACTATGGCTACACCTTC.

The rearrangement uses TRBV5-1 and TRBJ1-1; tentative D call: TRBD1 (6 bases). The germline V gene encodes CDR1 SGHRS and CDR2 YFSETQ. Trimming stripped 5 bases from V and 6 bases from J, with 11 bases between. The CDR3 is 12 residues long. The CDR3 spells CASRPGDAEAFF. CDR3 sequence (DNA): TGCGCCAGCAGACCAGGGGACGCTGAAGCTTTCTTT.

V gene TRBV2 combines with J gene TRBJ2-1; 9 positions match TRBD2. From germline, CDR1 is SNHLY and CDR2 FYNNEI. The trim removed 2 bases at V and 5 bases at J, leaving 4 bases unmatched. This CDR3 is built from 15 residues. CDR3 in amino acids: CASSERSGRNNEQFF. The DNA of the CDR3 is TGTGCCAGCAGTGAACGCAGCGGGAGGAACAATGAGCAGTTCTTC.

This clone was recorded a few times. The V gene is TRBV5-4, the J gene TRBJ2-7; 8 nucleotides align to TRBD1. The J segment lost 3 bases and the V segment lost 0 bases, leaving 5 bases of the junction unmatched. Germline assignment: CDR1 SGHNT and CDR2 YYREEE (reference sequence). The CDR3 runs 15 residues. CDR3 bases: TGTGCCAGCAGCTTGGATTCAGGGGGCGGCTACGAGCAGTACTTC. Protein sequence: CASSLDSGGGYEQYF.

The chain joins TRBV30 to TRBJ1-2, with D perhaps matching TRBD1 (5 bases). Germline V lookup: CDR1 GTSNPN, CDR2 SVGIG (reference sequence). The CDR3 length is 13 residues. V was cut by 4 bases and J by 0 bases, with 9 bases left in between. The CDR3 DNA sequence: TGTGCCTGGACGACAGCAGCTAACTATGGCTACACCTTC. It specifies CAWTTAANYGYTF.

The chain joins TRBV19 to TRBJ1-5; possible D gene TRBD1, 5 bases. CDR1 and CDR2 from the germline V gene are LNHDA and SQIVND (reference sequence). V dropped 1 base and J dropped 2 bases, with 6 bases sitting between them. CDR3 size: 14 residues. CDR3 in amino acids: CASSIGRGNQPQHF. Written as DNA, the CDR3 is TGTGCCAGTAGTATAGGCAGGGGCAATCAGCCCCAGCATTTT.